These 19 T cell receptor beta chains originate from one sample sequenced in a study of blood T cell repertoires in COVID-19. Assay used: immunoSEQ multiplex PCR; TCRdb lists only in-frame clones, some missing. The sample has 88,000 or so clones, around 89% seen once; the top ten hold approximately 1.2%. The sequenced sample was PBMCs or T cells enriched from blood (not recorded which). The receptors were gathered from a woman aged 45-65 years with acute COVID-19.

This rearrangement joins TRBV5-1 to TRBJ2-3; 10 bases agree with TRBD1. Germline V lookup: CDR1 SGHRS, CDR2 YFSETQ. Losses at the gene ends were 4 bases for V and 4 bases for J; bases not matched to a gene: 0. This CDR3 is built from 13 residues. The CDR3 protein is CASSGQGADTQYF. The CDR3 region has the DNA TGCGCCAGCAGCGGACAGGGGGCAGATACGCAGTATTTT.

CDR3 coding DNA: TGTGCCAGTAGTATCCCATCCAGGGGGTACAATGAGCAGTTCTTC. Its translation: CASSIPSRGYNEQFF. V gene TRBV19 combines with J gene TRBJ2-1, with TRBD1 matching over 7 bases. After removal of 3 bases from V and 4 bases from J, the junction contained 6 bases not matched to a gene. This CDR3 comprises 15 residues. In germline, CDR1 is LNHDA, CDR2 SQIVND (reference sequence).

The V and J genes are TRBV18 and TRBJ2-2; D not certain. Trimming pared 5 bases from V and 0 bases from J, leaving 13 bases between. Germline V gives CDR1 KGHSH, CDR2 LQKENI. This CDR3 is 16 amino acids long. The CDR3 DNA reads TGTGCCAGCTCAGGAGCTCTACCACCGAACACCGGGGAGCTGTTTTTT. The encoded protein is CASSGALPPNTGELFF.

This chain links TRBV21-1 with TRBJ2-1; the table calls TRBD1, which could not be checked here. TRBV21-1 is termed a pseudogene. CDR3 size: 17 residues. The CDR3 coding sequence is TGTGCCAGCAGCAAACCGAGGGGGCTGTTATCCTACAATGAGCAGTTCTTC. Protein: CASSKPRGLLSYNEQFF.

This clone has a single count. Here the CDR3 reads CASSRSGQGTGNTIYF. CDR3 nucleotides: TGTGCCAGCTCACGATCGGGACAGGGGACTGGAAACACCATATATTTT. The chain couples TRBV18 to TRBJ1-3, with 10 bases matching TRBD1. The V gene's germline CDR1 is KGHSH and CDR2 LQKENI. CDR3 length equals 16 residues. V shed 4 bases, J shed 2 bases, and the junction held 5 bases outside the gene matches.

CDR3 loop: CASSLGTGDTEAFF. The CDR3 coding sequence is TGTGCCAGCAGCCTCGGGACAGGAGACACTGAAGCTTTCTTT. The rearrangement uses TRBV7-2 and TRBJ1-1, with 8 bases fitting TRBD1. Germline V CDR1 and CDR2: SGHTA, FQGNSA. Unmatched junction bases numbered 5, after V lost 5 bases and J lost 3 bases. This CDR3 has 14 residues.

The chain is built from TRBV30 and TRBJ2-6; 8 bases align to TRBD1. V shed 5 bases and J 3 bases; nucleotides not matched to a gene: 3. The CDR3 has 14 residues. Germline CDR1 is GTSNPN and CDR2 is SVGIG (reference sequence). The CDR3 DNA sequence: TGTGCCTGGGGACAGGGAAGTGGGGCCAACGTCCTGACTTTC. Its protein is CAWGQGSGANVLTF.

The chain has TRBV19 and TRBJ1-1; tentative D call: TRBD1 (6 bases). The CDR3 totals 14 residues. From germline, CDR1 is LNHDA and CDR2 SQIVND (reference sequence). Trimming removed 6 bases from V and 4 bases from J, with 15 bases in between. In DNA form, the CDR3 reads TGTGCCAGTAGGAAGGGGGGGCCGGTCACTGAAGCTTTCTTT. Translated, it gives CASRKGGPVTEAFF.

This clone was found once. The chain is built from TRBV28 and TRBJ2-2; 14 bases line up with TRBD2. The trim removed 5 bases at V and 7 bases at J, leaving 9 bases unmatched. This CDR3 is built from 17 residues. Per the germline V gene, CDR1 is MDHEN and CDR2 is SYDVKM. The CDR3 loop reads CASSPPGLAGGGGELFF. The DNA of the CDR3 is TGTGCCAGCAGTCCCCCCGGACTAGCGGGAGGTGGCGGGGAGCTGTTTTTT.

Only one count was recorded for this clone. The rearrangement joins TRBV5-4 to TRBJ2-2; 12 bases map to TRBD1. CDR1 is SGHNT and CDR2 is YYREEE in the germline V gene (reference sequence). With V trimmed by 4 bases and J by 6 bases, 7 bases remained unmatched. The length of the CDR3 is 16 residues. CDR3 in DNA: TGTGCCAGCAGCCCGGGGGACAGGGGGCGTCCCGGGGAGCTGTTTTTT. Translation gives CASSPGDRGRPGELFF. Supplemented by reference TRBV5-4 and TRBJ2-2, the full variable domain reads ETGVTQSPTHLIKTRGQQVTLRCSSQSGHNTVSWYQQALGQGPQFIFQYYREEENGRGNFPPRFSGLQFPNYSSELNVNALELDDSALYLCASSPGDRGRPGELFFGEGSRLTVL.

This chain links TRBV7-9 with TRBJ1-1; 8 bases match TRBD1. This CDR3 has 16 residues. The germline CDR1 and CDR2 sequences are SEHNR and FQNEAQ (reference sequence). The V and J ends lost 5 bases and 0 bases, in that order; junction bases with no gene match: 8. CDR3 protein: CASSPVTGAMNTEAFF. DNA of the CDR3: TGTGCCAGCAGCCCTGTGACAGGGGCGATGAACACTGAAGCTTTCTTT. The full variable domain, in which reference TRBV7-9 and TRBJ1-1 provide the parts outside the CDR3, is DTGVSQNPRHKITKRGQNVTFRCDPISEHNRLYWYRQTLGQGPEFLTYFQNEAQLEKSRLLSDRFSAERPKGSFSTLEIQRTEQGDSAMYLCASSPVTGAMNTEAFFGQGTRLTVV.

The CDR3 loop is CASSVTGLNSPLHF. The CDR3 DNA reads TGTGCCAGCAGCGTGACAGGTTTGAATTCACCCCTCCACTTT. The chain has TRBV3-1 (or the pseudogene TRBV3-2) and TRBJ1-6; D is possibly TRBD1 (6 bases). With 5 bases removed from V and 7 bases from J, the gap between germline ends came to 12 bases. This CDR3 is built from 14 residues. Germline values: CDR1 LGHDT, CDR2 YNNKEL (reference sequence).

The rearrangement links TRBV6-5 to TRBJ2-1, with 7 bases that match TRBD2. Germline loops: CDR1 MNHEY, CDR2 SVGAGI. The CDR3 has 15 amino acids. V shed 6 bases, J shed 0 bases, and the junction held 5 bases outside the gene matches. The CDR3: CASRGRGSSYNEQFF. The CDR3 DNA is TGTGCCAGCAGGGGGCGGGGGAGCTCCTACAATGAGCAGTTCTTC.

The gene calls are TRBV14 and TRBJ2-7; TRBD1 matches 10 bases. The trim removed 4 bases at V and 4 bases at J, leaving 4 bases unmatched. CDR3 length: 14 amino acids. Germline CDR1 SGHDN, CDR2 FVKESK. CDR3 nucleotide sequence: TGTGCCAGCAGCCGACAGGGGGCTTTATACGAGCAGTACTTC. Its protein is CASSRQGALYEQYF. Supplemented by reference TRBV14 and TRBJ2-7, the full variable domain reads EAGVTQFPSHSVIEKGQTVTLRCDPISGHDNLYWYRRVMGKEIKFLLHFVKESKQDESGMPNNRFLAERTGGTYSTLKVQPAELEDSGVYFCASSRQGALYEQYFGPGTRLTVT.

This clone was counted between two and nine times. The genes are TRBV14 and TRBJ1-1; D gene ambiguous. The CDR3 spans 15 residues. Trimming pared 1 base from V and 6 bases from J, leaving 15 bases between. Germline values: CDR1 SGHDN, CDR2 FVKESK. CDR3 sequence: CASSQGAGFGSEAFF. The CDR3, as DNA: TGTGCCAGCAGCCAAGGCGCGGGGTTTGGGTCTGAAGCTTTCTTT.

The rearrangement joins TRBV7-8 to TRBJ1-5; weak D call: TRBD1 (6 bases). CDR1 and CDR2 from the germline V gene are SGHVS and FQNEAQ. The CDR3 covers 13 residues. V was pared by 5 bases and J by 5 bases, with 10 bases between. CDR3 protein: CASSVQGHQPQHF. The CDR3 region has the DNA TGTGCCAGCAGCGTACAGGGACATCAGCCCCAGCATTTT.

V is TRBV7-8 and J is TRBJ1-3; D may be TRBD1 (5 bases). Deletions cut 6 bases from V and 0 bases from J, with 12 bases between. The CDR3 spans 15 residues. Per the germline V gene, CDR1 is SGHVS and CDR2 is FQNEAQ. This CDR3 is CASSLYRHSGNTIYF. CDR3 bases: TGTGCCAGCAGTCTATACAGGCACTCTGGAAACACCATATATTTT.

The genes are TRBV5-4 and TRBJ1-1; tentative D call: TRBD1 (5 bases). The germline V and J ends were trimmed by 1 base and 1 base, with 5 bases remaining between them. The CDR3 length is 13 residues. From germline, CDR1 is SGHNT and CDR2 YYREEE (reference sequence). In DNA form, the CDR3 reads TGTGCCAGCAGCTTGCAGGGGAACACTGAAGCTTTCTTT. Amino acid sequence: CASSLQGNTEAFF.

The J gene is TRBJ1-4, the V gene TRBV19; tentative D call: TRBD1 (5 bases). This CDR3 contains 16 residues. Per the germline V gene, CDR1 is LNHDA and CDR2 is SQIVND (reference sequence). V shed 4 bases and J shed 0 bases, with 12 bases lying between them. The CDR3 reads CASSKRDGSTNEKLFF. For the CDR3, the DNA is TGTGCCAGTAGTAAGCGGGACGGATCAACTAATGAAAAACTGTTTTTT.